The next 22 T cell receptor beta chains were all read from a single sample in a study of shared clonotypes between healthy human individuals. The table came from immunoSEQ multiplex PCR; TCRdb's copy has only in-frame clones and leaves some out. The table includes over 850,000 clones, around 82% detected once. The sample was memory CD4+ T cells from PBMCs. The subset was: CD45RA-negative fraction. These receptor sequences come from a man aged 18 to 30 in good health. Some clones in this sample may be carry-over from other donors' samples.

The rearrangement joins TRBV6-1 to TRBJ1-5; D uncertain. Germline CDR1 MNHNS, CDR2 SASEGT. V was shortened by 0 bases and J by 1 base, with 13 bases between the two germline ends. CDR3 size: 17 residues. The CDR3 region is CASSEAAARGSNQPQHF. CDR3 DNA sequence: TGTGCCAGCAGTGAAGCGGCGGCCAGAGGGAGCAATCAGCCCCAGCATTTT.

This clone has ten or more counts. The chain employs TRBV7-6 and TRBJ2-2; TRBD2 aligns across 7 bases. Per germline, CDR1 SGHVS and CDR2 FNYEAQ. The CDR3 runs 16 residues. Trimming removed 7 bases from V and 7 bases from J; junction bases left unmatched: 15. The CDR3 DNA is TGTGCCAGCAAGAAACCAAGCGGGAATGTGGACGGGGAGCTGTTTTTT. This sequence encodes CASKKPSGNVDGELFF.

The V and J genes are TRBV6-5 and TRBJ2-7, with D possibly being TRBD2 (5 bases). Germline CDR1 and CDR2: MNHEY and SVGAGI. Trimming shortened V by 6 bases and J by 4 bases, and 13 bases separated the two germline ends. This CDR3 region has 13 residues. This CDR3 reads CASSRTHGYEQYF. The CDR3, as DNA: TGTGCCAGCAGCCGGACTCACGGTTACGAGCAGTACTTC.

The chain links TRBV20-1 to TRBJ2-1; the D is unclear. CDR3 length: 11 residues. Germline CDR1 DFQATT, CDR2 SNEGSKA (reference sequence). V lost 8 bases, J lost 6 bases, and 11 bases lay in between. This CDR3 reads CSSPLSNEQFF. The CDR3, as DNA: TGCAGTAGCCCCTTGAGCAATGAGCAGTTCTTC.

J is TRBJ2-2 and V is TRBV5-1; TRBD2 matches 7 bases. CDR1 SGHRS and CDR2 YFSETQ come from the germline V gene. The CDR3 has 16 residues. V trimming: 1 base; J trimming: 1 base; junction bases outside the gene matches: 4. The CDR3: CASSLHLAENTGELFF. CDR3 nucleotide sequence: TGCGCCAGCAGCTTGCACCTAGCGGAGAACACCGGGGAGCTGTTTTTT.

This chain links TRBV5-1 with TRBJ1-3, with a tentative D call TRBD1 (5 bases). Germline lookup yields CDR1 SGHRS and CDR2 YFSETQ. The CDR3 length is 14 residues. Trimming removed 4 bases from V and 4 bases from J, with 12 bases in between. The CDR3 nucleotides are TGCGCCAGCAGCCAGACAGCCGGAGGAAACACCATATATTTT. The encoded protein is CASSQTAGGNTIYF.

The CDR3 coding sequence is TGTGCCAGCAGATGGGGAGATACGCAGTATTTT. This encodes CASRWGDTQYF. V usage is TRBV5-8 and J usage is TRBJ2-3; the D is unclear. The CDR3 extends over 11 amino acids. Trimming took off 5 bases at V and 5 bases at J, with 6 bases between the two ends. Germline loops: CDR1 SGHTS, CDR2 YDEGEE.

Here the CDR3 reads CASSLGHTTSYEQYF. The DNA for the CDR3 is TGCGCCAGCAGCTTGGGGCATACCACTTCCTACGAGCAGTACTTC. The V and J genes are TRBV5-1 and TRBJ2-5; D is ambiguous. The J call is doubtful: the DNA matches TRBJ2-7 better. Germline CDR1 SGHRS, CDR2 YFSETQ. The CDR3 sequence is 15 residues long.

This rearrangement joins TRBV2 to TRBJ1-2; unclear D gene. V shed 1 base and J shed 4 bases, with 10 bases lying between them. Germline V gene sequence: CDR1 SNHLY, CDR2 FYNNEI. CDR3 size: 14 residues. The CDR3 nucleotides are TGTGCCAGCAGTGAAGGCGGGGTTAGCTATGGCTACACCTTC. Its protein is CASSEGGVSYGYTF. Looking up the rest from reference TRBV2 and TRBJ1-2 gives the full variable domain: EPEVTQTPSHQVTQMGQEVILRCVPISNHLYFYWYRQILGQKVEFLVSFYNNEISEKSEIFDDQFSVERPDGSNFTLKIRSTKLEDSAMYFCASSEGGVSYGYTFGSGTRLTVV.

V gene TRBV4-3 combines with J gene TRBJ2-5; 8 nucleotides match TRBD1. J was trimmed by 2 bases and V by 4 bases; bases with no gene match: 9. CDR3 length: 16 residues. The germline gives CDR1 LGHNA, CDR2 YSLEER. This CDR3 reads CASSRTTGTGQETQYF. CDR3 sequence (DNA): TGCGCCAGCAGCCGGACGACCGGGACAGGACAAGAGACCCAGTACTTC.

With regard to this clone: A much larger clone is a single base away; this may be a read error. This same CDR3 is encoded by further DNA sequences in the sample. This chain links TRBV18 with TRBJ1-5, with D uncertain. Trimming removed 3 bases from V and 2 bases from J, with 5 bases in between. Germline CDR1 and CDR2: KGHSH and LQKENI. The length of the CDR3 is 13 residues. The CDR3 loop is CASSPEGNQPQHF. The CDR3 DNA is TGTGCCAGCTCACCCGAGGGCAATCAGCCCCAGCATTTT.

The table lists this clone with a count of one. V and J are TRBV6-5 and TRBJ1-1, with unresolved D. The CDR3 runs to 11 residues. The germline V and J ends were trimmed by 2 bases and 8 bases, with 6 bases remaining between them. Germline lookup yields CDR1 MNHEY and CDR2 SVGAGI. CDR3 nucleotides: TGTGCCAGCAGTTACCGCTCAGAAGCTTTCTTT. Residues: CASSYRSEAFF.

The rearrangement links TRBV7-9 to TRBJ2-3; D is ambiguous. V shed 10 bases and J shed 5 bases, with 10 bases lying between them. CDR1 and CDR2 (germline): SEHNR, FQNEAQ (reference sequence). The CDR3 loop spans 11 amino acids. This CDR3 is CANVKGDTQYF. For the CDR3, the DNA is TGTGCCAACGTCAAGGGAGATACGCAGTATTTT.

The gene calls are TRBV7-8 and TRBJ2-3; D may be TRBD1 (6 bases). This CDR3 comprises 14 residues. Trimming cost V 0 bases and J 5 bases, with 9 bases left between them. Germline V gene sequence: CDR1 SGHVS, CDR2 FQNEAQ. The CDR3 bases are TGTGCCAGCAGCTTAGCCAGGGGTAAAGATACGCAGTATTTT. Translating it yields CASSLARGKDTQYF. Supplemented by reference TRBV7-8 and TRBJ2-3, the full variable domain reads GAGVSQSPRYKVAKRGQDVALRCDPISGHVSLFWYQQALGQGPEFLTYFQNEAQLDKSGLPSDRFFAERPEGSVSTLKIQRTQQEDSAVYLCASSLARGKDTQYFGPGTRLTVL.

To note about this clone: This may be a read error: a much more frequent sequence differs by one nucleotide. The sample carries other DNA sequences with the same CDR3. The V and J genes are TRBV27 and TRBJ1-5; D gene uncertain. This CDR3 spans 13 amino acids. In germline, CDR1 is MNHEY, CDR2 SMNVEV (reference sequence). Trimming shortened V by 4 bases and J by 0 bases, and 4 bases separated the two germline ends. The CDR3: CASSSYSNQPQHF. In DNA, the CDR3 is TGTGCCAGCAGTTCCTATAGCAATCAGCCCCAGCATTTT.

On this clone: This specimen includes other DNA sequences encoding the same CDR3. This chain uses TRBV20-1 with TRBJ2-3; no clear D. Trimming removed 3 bases at V and 6 bases at J, with 4 bases between. The CDR3 is made up of 10 amino acids. Germline lookup yields CDR1 DFQATT and CDR2 SNEGSKA (reference sequence). CDR3 in amino acids: CSASPDTQYF. The CDR3 bases are TGCAGTGCTAGCCCGGATACGCAGTATTTT.

The V and J genes are TRBV4-3 and TRBJ1-6; TRBD1 is a possible D gene (6 bases). The V end was cut by 4 bases, the J end by 4 bases, with 14 bases between. The CDR3 runs to 16 residues. The germline gives CDR1 LGHNA, CDR2 YSLEER. CDR3 nucleotides: TGCGCCAGCAGCCGACAACAGGGCCCTTATAATTCACCCCTCCACTTT. This translates into CASSRQQGPYNSPLHF.

In this sample, this clone turned up a few times. The chain employs TRBV19 and TRBJ1-2, with D perhaps TRBD1 (6 bases). The V gene's germline CDR1 is LNHDA and CDR2 SQIVND (reference sequence). The V gene lost 5 bases and the J gene lost 6 bases, with 13 bases spanning the gap. This CDR3 is 13 amino acids long. The CDR3 sequence: CASSLGGADGYTF. CDR3 nucleotides: TGTGCCAGTAGTTTGGGGGGCGCCGATGGCTACACCTTC.

This clone was counted between two and nine times. The rearrangement joins TRBV6-5 to TRBJ2-7; perhaps TRBD2 as D (5 bases). Trimming took off 6 bases at V and 3 bases at J, with 15 bases between the two ends. CDR1 is MNHEY and CDR2 is SVGAGI in the germline V gene. The CDR3 length is 14 residues. The CDR3 sequence: CASRTGNGFYEQYF. Here the CDR3 DNA reads TGTGCCAGCAGAACGGGAAACGGCTTCTACGAGCAGTACTTC.

The rearrangement links TRBV4-1 to TRBJ1-2, with D maybe TRBD1 (6 bases). CDR1 is MGHRA, CDR2 YSYEKL, per germline. V gave up 0 bases and J gave up 6 bases, with 17 bases separating them. This CDR3 is built from 16 residues. The CDR3 region is CASSQEGSGRGHGYTF. DNA for the CDR3: TGCGCCAGCAGCCAAGAGGGAAGCGGCAGGGGCCATGGCTACACCTTC.

The rearrangement uses TRBV28 and TRBJ2-5; the D call may be TRBD1 or TRBD2 (5 bases each). Between the trimmed V and J ends, which lost 5 bases and 6 bases, there was a span of 13 bases. The CDR3 covers 13 residues. CDR1 MDHEN and CDR2 SYDVKM come from the germline V gene. The CDR3 DNA is TGTGCCAGCAGTACCCGGGACGAGAAGACCCAGTACTTC. Translated, it gives CASSTRDEKTQYF.

This rearrangement joins TRBV7-9 to TRBJ2-3; no definite D call. This CDR3 contains 13 residues. Trimming took off 4 bases at V and 1 base at J, with 6 bases between the two ends. CDR1 is SEHNR and CDR2 is FQNEAQ in the germline V gene (reference sequence). The CDR3, as DNA: TGTGCCAGCAGCTCGAGACGCACAGATACGCAGTATTTT. This encodes CASSSRRTDTQYF. The variable domain in full, with the rest retrieved from reference TRBV7-9 and TRBJ2-3, is DTGVSQNPRHKITKRGQNVTFRCDPISEHNRLYWYRQTLGQGPEFLTYFQNEAQLEKSRLLSDRFSAERPKGSFSTLEIQRTEQGDSAMYLCASSSRRTDTQYFGPGTRLTVL.